This TCR beta chain emerged from a study of T cells in Graves' hyperthyroidism and ophthalmopathy. The CDR3 sequence is 15 residues long. The germline V gene has CDR1 SGHDT and CDR2 YYEEEE. Trimming pared 4 bases from V and 4 bases from J, leaving 17 bases between. Study outcomes and limitations: The model made its ophthalmopathy prediction, and onset followed a median roughly six months later. Ophthalmopathy and stable hyperthyroidism were told apart by a 13 V-J model.

A remark on this clonotype: As yet, its antigen is unknown.

RNA transcripts gave rise to amplified TCR beta CDR3 regions. The study used the HTBI primer set for a first-round RT-PCR of the TCR CDR3. TCRdb recomputed calls from the multiplex PCR reads with MiXCR, one row per CDR3 protein. The repertoire consists of hundreds of thousands of distinct CDR3 sequences, with roughly 46% occurring once and the leading ten covering roughly 6.5%. The receptor's source is an adult man with Graves' disease, either hyperthyroidism or ophthalmopathy (not recorded which). The rearrangement links TRBV5-6 to TRBJ1-1; TRBD1 might be the D (5 bases). Specimen: peripheral blood or thyroid tissue (not recorded which). In DNA form, the CDR3 reads TGTGCCAGCAGCGGGGATCCAGGGATCGCCACTGAAGCTTTCTTT. This encodes CASSGDPGIATEAFF. Complete variable domain (other parts from reference TRBV5-6 and TRBJ1-1): DAGVTQSPTHLIKTRGQQVTLRCSPKSGHDTVSWYQQALGQGPQFIFQYYEEEERQRGNFPDRFSGHQFPNYSSELNVNALLLGDSALYLCASSGDPGIATEAFFGQGTRLTVV.